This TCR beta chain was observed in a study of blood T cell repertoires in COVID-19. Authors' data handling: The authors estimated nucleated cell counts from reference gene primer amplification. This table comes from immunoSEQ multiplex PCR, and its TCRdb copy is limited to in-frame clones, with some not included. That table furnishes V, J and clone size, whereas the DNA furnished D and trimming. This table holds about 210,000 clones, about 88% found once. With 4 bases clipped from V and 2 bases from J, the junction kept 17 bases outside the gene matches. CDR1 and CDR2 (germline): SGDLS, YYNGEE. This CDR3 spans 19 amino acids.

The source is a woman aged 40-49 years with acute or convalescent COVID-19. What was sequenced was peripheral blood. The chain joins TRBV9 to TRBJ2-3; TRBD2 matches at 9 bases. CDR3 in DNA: TGTGCCAGCAGCCCCTCGAGTAATAGCGGGGGACCTTTCACAGATACGCAGTATTTT. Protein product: CASSPSSNSGGPFTDTQYF.